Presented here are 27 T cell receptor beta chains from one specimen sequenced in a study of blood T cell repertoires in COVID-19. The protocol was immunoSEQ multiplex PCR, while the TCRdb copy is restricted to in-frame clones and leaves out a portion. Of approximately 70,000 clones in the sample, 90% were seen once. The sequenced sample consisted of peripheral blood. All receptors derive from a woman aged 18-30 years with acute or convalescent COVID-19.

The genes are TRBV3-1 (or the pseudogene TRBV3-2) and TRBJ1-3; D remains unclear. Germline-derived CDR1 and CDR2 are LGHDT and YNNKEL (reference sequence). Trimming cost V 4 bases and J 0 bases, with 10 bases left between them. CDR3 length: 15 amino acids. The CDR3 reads CASSLRALSGNTIYF. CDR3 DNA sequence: TGTGCCAGCAGCCTGAGGGCCCTCTCTGGAAACACCATATATTTT.

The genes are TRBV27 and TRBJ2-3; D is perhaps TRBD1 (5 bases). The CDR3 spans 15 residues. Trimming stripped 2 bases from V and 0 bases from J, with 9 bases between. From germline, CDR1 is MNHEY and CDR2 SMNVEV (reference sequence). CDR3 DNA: TGTGCCAGCAGTTTACACAGGTACAGCACAGATACGCAGTATTTT. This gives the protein CASSLHRYSTDTQYF.

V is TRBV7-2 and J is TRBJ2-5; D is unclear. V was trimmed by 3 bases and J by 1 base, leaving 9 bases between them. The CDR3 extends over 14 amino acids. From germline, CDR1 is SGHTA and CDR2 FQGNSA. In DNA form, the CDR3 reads TGTGCCAGCAGCTTTCGGTACGGCCAAGAGACCCAGTACTTC. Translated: CASSFRYGQETQYF.

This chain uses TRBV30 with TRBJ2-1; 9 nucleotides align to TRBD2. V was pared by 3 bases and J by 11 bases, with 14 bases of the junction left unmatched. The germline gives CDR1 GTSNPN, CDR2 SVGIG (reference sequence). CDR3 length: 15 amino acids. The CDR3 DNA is TGTGCCTGGAGGGCCCCGGCGGGCGGGGGGGAGAAGCAGTTCTTC. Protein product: CAWRAPAGGGEKQFF.

Written as DNA, the CDR3 is TGCGCCAGCAGCTTGAGGACTAGCGGGGGCAGTGGTGAGCAGTTCTTC. Protein product: CASSLRTSGGSGEQFF. The chain recombines TRBV5-1 with TRBJ2-1, with 13 bases identical to TRBD2. Losses at the gene ends were 1 base for V and 9 bases for J; bases not matched to a gene: 7. This CDR3 has 16 residues. The germline gives CDR1 SGHRS, CDR2 YFSETQ.

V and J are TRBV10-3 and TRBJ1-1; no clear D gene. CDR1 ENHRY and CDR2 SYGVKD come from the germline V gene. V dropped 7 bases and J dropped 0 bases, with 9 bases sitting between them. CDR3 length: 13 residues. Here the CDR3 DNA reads TGTGCCATCACCCGGAGCCTGAACACTGAAGCTTTCTTT. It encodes CAITRSLNTEAFF.

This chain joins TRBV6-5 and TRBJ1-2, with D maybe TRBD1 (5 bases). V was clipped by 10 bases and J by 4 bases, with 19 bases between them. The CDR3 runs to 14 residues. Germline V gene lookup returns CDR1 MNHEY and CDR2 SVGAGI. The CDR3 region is CAISGQGEAYGYTF. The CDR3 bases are TGTGCCATTTCTGGGCAGGGTGAAGCCTATGGCTACACCTTC.

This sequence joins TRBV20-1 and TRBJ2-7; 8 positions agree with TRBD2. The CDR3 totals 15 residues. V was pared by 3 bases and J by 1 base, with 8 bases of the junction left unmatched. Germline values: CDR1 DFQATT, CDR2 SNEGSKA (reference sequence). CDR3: CSASVASGPSYEQYF. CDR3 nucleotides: TGCAGTGCTAGTGTTGCTAGCGGGCCTTCCTACGAGCAGTACTTC.

The CDR3 loop reads CASKVTGLSMNTEAFF. CDR3 bases: TGCGCCAGTAAAGTCACAGGGTTATCCATGAACACTGAAGCTTTCTTT. The chain has TRBV5-1 and TRBJ1-1, with D maybe TRBD1 (6 bases). V was clipped by 8 bases and J by 0 bases, with 20 bases between them. The CDR3 runs 16 residues. The germline CDR1 and CDR2 sequences are SGHRS and YFSETQ.

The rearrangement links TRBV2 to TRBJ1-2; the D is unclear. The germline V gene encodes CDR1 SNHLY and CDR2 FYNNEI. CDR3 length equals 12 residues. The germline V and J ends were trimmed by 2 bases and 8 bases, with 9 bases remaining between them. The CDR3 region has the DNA TGTGCCAGCAGTGAACGGGGTTGGGGCTACACCTTC. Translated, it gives CASSERGWGYTF.

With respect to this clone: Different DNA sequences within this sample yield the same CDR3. CDR3 sequence: CASSGTGGNQPQHF. The CDR3 region has the DNA TGTGCCAGTAGTGGGACAGGGGGCAATCAGCCCCAGCATTTT. This chain links TRBV19 with TRBJ1-5; 10 positions match TRBD1. The J segment lost 2 bases and the V segment lost 5 bases, leaving 0 bases of the junction unmatched. Per the germline V gene, CDR1 is LNHDA and CDR2 is SQIVND (reference sequence). This CDR3 is built from 14 residues.

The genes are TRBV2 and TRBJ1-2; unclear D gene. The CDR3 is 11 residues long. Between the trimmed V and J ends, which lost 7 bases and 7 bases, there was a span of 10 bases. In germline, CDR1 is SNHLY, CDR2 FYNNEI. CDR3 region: CASKESSGYTF. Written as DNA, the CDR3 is TGTGCCAGCAAGGAGTCCAGTGGCTACACCTTC. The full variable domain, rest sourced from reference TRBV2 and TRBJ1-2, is EPEVTQTPSHQVTQMGQEVILRCVPISNHLYFYWYRQILGQKVEFLVSFYNNEISEKSEIFDDQFSVERPDGSNFTLKIRSTKLEDSAMYFCASKESSGYTFGSGTRLTVV.

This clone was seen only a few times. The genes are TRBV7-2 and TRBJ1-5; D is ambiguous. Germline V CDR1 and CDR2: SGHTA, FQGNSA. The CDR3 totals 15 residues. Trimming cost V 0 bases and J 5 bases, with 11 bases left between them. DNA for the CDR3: TGTGCCAGCAGCTTAGCCCGATGGGCGCATCAGCCCCAGCATTTT. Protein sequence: CASSLARWAHQPQHF.

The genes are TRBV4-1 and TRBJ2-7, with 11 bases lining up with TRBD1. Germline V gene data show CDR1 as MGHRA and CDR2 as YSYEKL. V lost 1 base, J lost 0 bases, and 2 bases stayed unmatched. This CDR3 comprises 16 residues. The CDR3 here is CASSQGTGGSSYEQYF. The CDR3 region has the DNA TGCGCCAGCAGCCAAGGGACAGGGGGCAGCTCCTACGAGCAGTACTTC.

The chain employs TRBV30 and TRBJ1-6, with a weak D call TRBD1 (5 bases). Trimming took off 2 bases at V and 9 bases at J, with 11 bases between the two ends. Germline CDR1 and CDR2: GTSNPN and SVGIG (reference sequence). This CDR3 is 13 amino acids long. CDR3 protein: CAWSSQGGSPLHF. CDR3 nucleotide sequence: TGTGCCTGGAGTTCTCAGGGTGGTTCACCCCTCCACTTT. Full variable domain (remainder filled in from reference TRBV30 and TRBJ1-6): SQTIHQWPATLVQPVGSPLSLECTVEGTSNPNLYWYRQAAGRGLQLLFYSVGIGQISSEVPQNLSASRPQDRQFILSSKKLLLSDSGFYLCAWSSQGGSPLHFGNGTRLTVT.

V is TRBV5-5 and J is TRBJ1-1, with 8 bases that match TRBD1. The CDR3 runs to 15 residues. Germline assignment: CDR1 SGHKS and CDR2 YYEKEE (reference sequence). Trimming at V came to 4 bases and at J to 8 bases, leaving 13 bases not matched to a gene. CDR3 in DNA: TGTGCCAGCAGCCTTAAGGACAGGGAGGTCGAAGAAGCTTTCTTT. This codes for CASSLKDREVEEAFF.

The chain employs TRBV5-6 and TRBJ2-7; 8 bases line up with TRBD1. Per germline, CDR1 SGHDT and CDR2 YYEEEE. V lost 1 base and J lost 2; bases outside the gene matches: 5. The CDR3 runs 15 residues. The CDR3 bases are TGTGCCAGCAGCTTGACGGGACAGGAGACCTACGAGCAGTACTTC. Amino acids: CASSLTGQETYEQYF.

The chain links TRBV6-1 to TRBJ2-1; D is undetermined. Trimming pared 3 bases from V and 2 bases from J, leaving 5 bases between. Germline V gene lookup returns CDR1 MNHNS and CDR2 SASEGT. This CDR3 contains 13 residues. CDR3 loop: CASSESPYNEQFF. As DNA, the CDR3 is TGTGCCAGCAGTGAGAGCCCCTACAATGAGCAGTTCTTC.

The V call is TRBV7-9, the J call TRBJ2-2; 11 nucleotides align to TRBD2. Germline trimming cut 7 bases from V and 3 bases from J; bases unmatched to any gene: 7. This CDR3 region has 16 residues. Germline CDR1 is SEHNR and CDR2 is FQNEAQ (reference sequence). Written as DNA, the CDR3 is TGTGCCAGCACCGTGATAGCGGGGGGGCACACCGGGGAGCTGTTTTTT. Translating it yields CASTVIAGGHTGELFF.

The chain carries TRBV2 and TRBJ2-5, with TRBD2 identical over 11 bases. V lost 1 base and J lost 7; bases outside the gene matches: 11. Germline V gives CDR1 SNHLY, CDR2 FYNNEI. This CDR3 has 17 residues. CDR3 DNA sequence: TGTGCCAGCAGTGAAGGGCGAACGGGACTAGCGGTAGTGACCCAGTACTTC. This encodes CASSEGRTGLAVVTQYF.

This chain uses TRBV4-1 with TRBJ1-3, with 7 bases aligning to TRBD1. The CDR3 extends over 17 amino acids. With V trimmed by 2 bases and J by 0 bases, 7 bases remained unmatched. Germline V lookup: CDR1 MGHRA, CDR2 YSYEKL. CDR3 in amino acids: CASSQRQGTASGNTIYF. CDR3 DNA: TGCGCCAGCAGCCAACGACAGGGAACCGCCTCTGGAAACACCATATATTTT.

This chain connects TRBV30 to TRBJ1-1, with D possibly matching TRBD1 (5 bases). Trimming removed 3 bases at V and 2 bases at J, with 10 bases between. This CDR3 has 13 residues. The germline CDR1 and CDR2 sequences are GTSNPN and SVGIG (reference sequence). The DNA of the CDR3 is TGTGCCTGGAGAGGGGCAGACAACACTGAAGCTTTCTTT. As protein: CAWRGADNTEAFF.

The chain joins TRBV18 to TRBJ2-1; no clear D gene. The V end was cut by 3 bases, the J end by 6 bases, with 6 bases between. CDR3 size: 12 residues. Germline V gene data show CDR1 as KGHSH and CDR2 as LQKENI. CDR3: CASSPVRNEQFF. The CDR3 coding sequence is TGTGCCAGCTCACCTGTTCGCAATGAGCAGTTCTTC.

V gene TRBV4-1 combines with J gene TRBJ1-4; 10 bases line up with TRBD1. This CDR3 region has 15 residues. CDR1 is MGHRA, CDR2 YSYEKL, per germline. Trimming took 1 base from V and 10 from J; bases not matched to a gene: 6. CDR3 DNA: TGCGCCAGCAGCCAAGCGGGGACAGGGGTGGGAAAACTGTTTTTT. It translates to CASSQAGTGVGKLFF.

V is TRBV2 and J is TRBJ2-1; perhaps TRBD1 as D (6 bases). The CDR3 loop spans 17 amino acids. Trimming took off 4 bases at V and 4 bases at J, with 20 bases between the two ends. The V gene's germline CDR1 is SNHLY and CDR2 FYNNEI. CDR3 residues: CASSVSPLRGAYNEQFF. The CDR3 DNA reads TGTGCCAGCAGTGTCTCTCCCCTCAGGGGCGCGTACAATGAGCAGTTCTTC.

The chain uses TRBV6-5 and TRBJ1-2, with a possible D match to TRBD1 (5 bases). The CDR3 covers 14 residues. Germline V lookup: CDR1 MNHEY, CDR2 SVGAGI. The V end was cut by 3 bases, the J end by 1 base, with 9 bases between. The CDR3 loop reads CASSYSTDNYGYTF. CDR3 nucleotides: TGTGCCAGCAGTTATTCGACAGATAACTATGGCTACACCTTC.

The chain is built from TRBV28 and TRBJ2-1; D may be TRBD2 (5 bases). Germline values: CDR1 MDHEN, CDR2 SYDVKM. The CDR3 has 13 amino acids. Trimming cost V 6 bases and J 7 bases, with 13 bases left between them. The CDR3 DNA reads TGTGCCAGCAGGAATCGCGGGCTAAATGAGCAGTTCTTC. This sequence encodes CASRNRGLNEQFF.